This TCR beta chain emerged from a study of CD8 T cells in Susac syndrome. Broader study findings: The number of individuals included in the study's TCR sequencing and HLA analysis was acknowledged as relatively small.

The TEMRA cells underwent FACS enrichment, while the CD8+ and CD4+ T cells underwent negative isolation. Worth noting for this clonotype: Its antigen remains unidentified.

A quantity of about 0.45 to 1 ug RNA underwent reverse transcription using random hexamers. The authors amplified TCR beta CDR3 across 54 Vbeta and 13 Jbeta using immunoSEQ multiplex PCR. A single record per CDR3 protein comes from TCRdb applying MiXCR to the immunoSEQ multiplex PCR reads. The sample has tens of thousands of distinct CDR3 sequences, around 96% seen once. The CDR3 spans 15 residues. The germline V gene encodes CDR1 LGHDT and CDR2 YNNKEL (reference sequence). V lost 3 bases, J lost 5 bases, and 14 bases lay in between. The chain recombines TRBV3-1 with TRBJ2-1; unclear D gene. Sequencing was performed on CD8+ T cells from PBMCs. The sequence was obtained from a human donor with multiple sclerosis. As DNA, the CDR3 is TGTGCCAGCAGCCAGACGGGTGCTCTCGACAATGAGCAGTTCTTC. It encodes CASSQTGALDNEQFF.